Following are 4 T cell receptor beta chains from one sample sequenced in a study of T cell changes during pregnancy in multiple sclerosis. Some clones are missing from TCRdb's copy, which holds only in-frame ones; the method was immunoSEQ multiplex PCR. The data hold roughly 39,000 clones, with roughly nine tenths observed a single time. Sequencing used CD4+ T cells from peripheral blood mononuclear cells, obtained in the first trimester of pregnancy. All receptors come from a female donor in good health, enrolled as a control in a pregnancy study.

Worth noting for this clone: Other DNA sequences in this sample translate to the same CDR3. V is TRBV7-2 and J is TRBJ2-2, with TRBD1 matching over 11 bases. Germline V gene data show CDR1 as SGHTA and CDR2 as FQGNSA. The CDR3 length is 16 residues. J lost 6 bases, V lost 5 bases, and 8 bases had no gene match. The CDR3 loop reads CASSRYGQGASGELFF. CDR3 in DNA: TGTGCCAGCAGCCGCTATGGACAGGGGGCCTCCGGGGAGCTGTTTTTT.

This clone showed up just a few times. CDR3 residues: CASSPQGGFYEQYF. The CDR3 DNA reads TGTGCCAGTAGTCCTCAAGGCGGCTTCTACGAGCAGTACTTC. The gene calls are TRBV19 and TRBJ2-7; no firm D call. Germline loops: CDR1 LNHDA, CDR2 SQIVND (reference sequence). This CDR3 has 14 amino acids. Trimming pared 5 bases from V and 3 bases from J, leaving 14 bases between.

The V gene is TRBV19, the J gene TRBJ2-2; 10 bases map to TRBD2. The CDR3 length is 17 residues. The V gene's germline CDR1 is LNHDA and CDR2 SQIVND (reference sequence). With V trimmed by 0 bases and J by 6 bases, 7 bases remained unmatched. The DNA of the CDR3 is TGTGCCAGTAGTATAGATCTAGAAGCGGGGGGGCCCGGGGAGCTGTTTTTT. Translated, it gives CASSIDLEAGGPGELFF.

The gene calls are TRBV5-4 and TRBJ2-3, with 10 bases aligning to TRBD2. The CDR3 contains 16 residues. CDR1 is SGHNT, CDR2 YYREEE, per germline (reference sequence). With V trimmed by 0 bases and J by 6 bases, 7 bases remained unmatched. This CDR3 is CASSLGPAGGPDTQYF. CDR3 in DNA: TGTGCCAGCAGCTTGGGGCCAGCGGGGGGGCCGGATACGCAGTATTTT.